These T cell receptor beta chains were read from a single sample in a study of blood T cell repertoires in COVID-19. The table came from immunoSEQ multiplex PCR; TCRdb's copy has only in-frame clones and leaves some out. Of around 220,000 clones in the sample, about 81% are singletons; the top ten hold less than 9.5%. The specimen sequenced was peripheral blood. These receptors were obtained from a woman older than 75 with COVID-19, enrolled during active disease. Each CDR3 is given with its conserved first and last residue. Fields, in order: J gene, V gene, D gene, clone size, CDR3 protein, CDR3 DNA. A D gene is named only where the DNA matches it firmly. Clone size is stated in some rows and not others, as once, few, many or a class when expanded.

TRBJ1-2	TRBV19	-	-	CASSMGGNGYTF	TGTGCCAGTAGTATGGGAGGGAATGGCTACACCTTC
TRBJ2-1	TRBV19	-	-	CASQAPYGSGSIYNEQFF	TGTGCCAGTCAAGCCCCCTACGGGAGCGGGTCGATTTACAATGAGCAGTTCTTC
TRBJ2-3	TRBV7-9	TRBD2	-	CASSGGLAGATDTQYF	TGTGCCAGCAGCGGAGGACTAGCGGGGGCAACAGATACGCAGTATTTT
TRBJ2-1	TRBV11-3	-	-	CASSAAYNEQFF	TGTGCCAGCAGCGCGGCCTACAATGAGCAGTTCTTC
TRBJ2-1	TRBV29-1	TRBD1	-	CSVEDRDSYNEQFF	TGCAGCGTTGAAGACCGGGACAGCTACAATGAGCAGTTCTTC
TRBJ1-5	TRBV2	-	-	CASSDRDTYRGQPQHF	TGTGCCAGCAGTGATAGGGACACGTACCGAGGTCAGCCCCAGCATTTT
TRBJ1-1	TRBV10-1	-	-	CASRRDGEDKAFF	TGCGCCAGCCGACGGGATGGAGAGGATAAAGCTTTCTTT
TRBJ2-7	TRBV6-2/TRBV6-3	TRBD1	-	CASSPGQGSYEQYF	TGTGCCAGCAGCCCGGGACAGGGATCCTACGAGCAGTACTTC
TRBJ2-7	TRBV2	TRBD1	-	CASTGTGYEQYF	TGTGCCAGCACCGGGACAGGGTACGAGCAGTACTTC
TRBJ2-7	TRBV28	TRBD2	-	CASGLAGYEQYF	TGTGCCAGCGGCTTAGCGGGTTACGAGCAGTACTTC
TRBJ1-3	TRBV4-1	-	few	CASSLEGSGNTIYF	TGCGCCAGCAGCCTCGAGGGCTCTGGAAACACCATATATTTT
TRBJ1-2	TRBV30	-	few	CAWSGQFSGSYTF	TGTGCCTGGAGTGGACAGTTTTCAGGATCCTACACCTTC
TRBJ2-2	TRBV7-3	TRBD2	once	CASSLFSLAGATNTGELFF	TGTGCCAGCAGCCTTTTTTCCCTAGCGGGGGCCACGAACACCGGGGAGCTGTTTTTT
TRBJ2-1	TRBV11-3	TRBD2	-	CASSAGGPSSYNEQFF	TGTGCCAGCAGCGCGGGGGGGCCGAGCTCCTACAATGAGCAGTTCTTC
TRBJ2-7	TRBV5-4	TRBD1	-	CASSRDRGSYEQYF	TGTGCCAGCAGCCGGGACAGGGGCTCCTACGAGCAGTACTTC
TRBJ2-2	TRBV5-5	TRBD2	-	CASSQTSGRTGELFF	TGTGCCAGCAGCCAGACTAGCGGCCGGACCGGGGAGCTGTTTTTT
TRBJ2-1	TRBV9	TRBD2	-	CASGGVGVYNEQFF	TGTGCCAGCGGGGGGGTAGGTGTTTACAATGAGCAGTTCTTC
TRBJ2-1	TRBV3-1/TRBV3-2	TRBD2	-	CASSLSGGSSYNEQFF	TGTGCCAGCAGCCTTTCGGGGGGGAGCTCCTACAATGAGCAGTTCTTC
TRBJ2-6	TRBV7-8	-	-	CASSLAGAGANVLTF	TGTGCCAGCAGCTTAGCCGGGGCTGGGGCCAACGTCCTGACTTTC
TRBJ1-3	TRBV24-1	-	-	CATRANSGNTIYF	TGTGCCACCCGCGCCAACTCTGGAAACACCATATATTTT
TRBJ2-7	TRBV11-1	-	once	CASSLEGTSLGEQYF	TGTGCCAGCAGCCTAGAGGGGACATCCTTGGGGGAGCAGTACTTC
TRBJ2-7	TRBV6-6	-	-	CASIDRGSYEQYF	TGTGCCAGCATAGACCGAGGGTCCTACGAGCAGTACTTC
TRBJ2-7	TRBV5-1	TRBD2	-	CASSLGLAGSYEQYF	TGCGCCAGCAGCTTGGGACTAGCGGGGTCCTACGAGCAGTACTTC
TRBJ1-2	TRBV5-6	TRBD1	-	CASSLRTGGNYGYTF	TGTGCCAGCAGCTTGAGAACAGGGGGTAACTATGGCTACACCTTC
TRBJ2-5	TRBV7-7	TRBD1	-	CASSSGGKTQYF	TGTGCTAGCAGCTCAGGGGGAAAGACCCAGTACTTC
TRBJ2-7	TRBV7-9	-	-	CASSARQESSYEQYF	TGTGCCAGCAGCGCCCGACAGGAATCCTCCTACGAGCAGTACTTC
TRBJ1-2	TRBV5-6	-	few	CASSLDSNYGYTF	TGTGCCAGCAGCTTGGACAGCAACTATGGCTACACCTTC
TRBJ2-1	TRBV11-2	TRBD2	-	CASSFRTSGGSKAYNEQFF	TGTGCCAGCAGCTTTCGGACTAGCGGGGGCTCCAAGGCTTACAATGAGCAGTTCTTC
TRBJ2-7	TRBV18	TRBD2	-	CASSTGTSGSWVEQYF	TGTGCCAGCTCAACCGGGACTAGCGGGAGTTGGGTCGAGCAGTACTTC
TRBJ1-2	TRBV19	-	-	CASSDGQNYGYTF	TGTGCCAGTAGTGATGGACAAAACTATGGCTACACCTTC
TRBJ2-3	TRBV27	-	once	CASSIGGASLLTDTQYF	TGTGCCAGCAGCATAGGGGGGGCCTCCTTACTCACAGATACGCAGTATTTT
TRBJ1-5	TRBV7-2	TRBD1	few	CASSPRQGSNQPQHF	TGTGCCAGCAGCCCCAGACAGGGGAGCAATCAGCCCCAGCATTTT
TRBJ2-2	TRBV30	-	-	CAWSIWNTGELFF	TGTGCCTGGAGCATTTGGAACACCGGGGAGCTGTTTTTT
TRBJ2-2	TRBV9	-	-	CASSVEGMGLRSNTGELFF	TGTGCCAGCAGCGTAGAGGGGATGGGGCTACGGTCGAACACCGGGGAGCTGTTTTTT
TRBJ2-2	TRBV4-1	-	once	CASSRYWGDTGELFF	TGCGCCAGCAGCCGATATTGGGGGGACACCGGGGAGCTGTTTTTT
TRBJ2-2	TRBV18	-	-	CASSPNAIGELFF	TGTGCCAGCTCACCCAACGCTATCGGGGAGCTGTTTTTT
TRBJ2-1	TRBV5-1	-	-	CASSLVTTQNEQFF	TGCGCCAGCAGCTTGGTGACTACCCAAAATGAGCAGTTCTTC
TRBJ2-2	TRBV5-1	TRBD2	-	CASSLAPSGNTGELFF	TGCGCCAGCAGCTTGGCCCCTAGCGGGAACACCGGGGAGCTGTTTTTT
TRBJ1-2	TRBV7-9	-	-	CASSGGDYGYTF	TGTGCCAGCAGCGGCGGGGACTATGGCTACACCTTC
TRBJ2-7	TRBV7-9	TRBD1	-	CASSFPTDPGTGAAYEQYF	TGTGCCAGCAGCTTCCCTACCGACCCCGGGACAGGGGCGGCCTACGAGCAGTACTTC
TRBJ2-4	TRBV9	-	-	CASSVGAGSLGKNIQYF	TGTGCCAGCAGCGTAGGGGCCGGGAGTCTAGGCAAAAACATTCAGTACTTC
TRBJ1-5	TRBV6-2/TRBV6-3	-	once	CASSYMGGNQPQHF	TGTGCCAGCAGTTACATGGGGGGGAATCAGCCCCAGCATTTT
TRBJ2-7	TRBV5-1	-	-	CASSLGPGTYEQYF	TGCGCCAGCAGCTTGGGACCCGGGACCTACGAGCAGTACTTC
TRBJ2-7	TRBV7-9	TRBD1	once	CASSFRTGENEQYF	TGTGCCAGCAGCTTTCGGACAGGGGAGAACGAGCAGTACTTC
TRBJ1-1	TRBV4-1	TRBD1	once	CASSRGTVNTEAFF	TGCGCCAGCAGCCGCGGGACAGTGAACACTGAAGCTTTCTTT
TRBJ1-1	TRBV7-9	-	-	CASSLDEPTEAFF	TGTGCCAGCAGCTTAGACGAGCCCACTGAAGCTTTCTTT
TRBJ1-4	TRBV30	-	-	CAWSPSSGPNEKLFF	TGTGCCTGGAGCCCCTCTTCAGGGCCTAATGAAAAACTGTTTTTT
TRBJ1-2	TRBV19	-	-	CASSGSRGYTF	TGTGCCAGTTCAGGGTCGCGGGGCTACACCTTC
TRBJ1-4	TRBV6-1	TRBD1	-	CASSVMMGTGIATNEKLFF	TGTGCCAGCAGTGTCATGATGGGGACAGGGATAGCAACTAATGAAAAACTGTTTTTT
TRBJ2-3	TRBV10-3	-	-	CAISLTGLGDTQYF	TGTGCCATCAGTCTGACTGGTTTGGGAGATACGCAGTATTTT
TRBJ2-6	TRBV5-1	-	few	CASSLVYGGSGANVLTF	TGCGCCAGCAGCTTGGTCTACGGAGGCTCTGGGGCCAACGTCCTGACTTTC
TRBJ1-2	TRBV5-4	TRBD1	-	CASSWDREEGYTF	TGTGCCAGCAGCTGGGACAGGGAAGAAGGCTACACCTTC
TRBJ2-6	TRBV28	-	-	CASSRPGSGANVLTF	TGTGCCAGCAGCCGCCCGGGCTCTGGGGCCAACGTCCTGACTTTC